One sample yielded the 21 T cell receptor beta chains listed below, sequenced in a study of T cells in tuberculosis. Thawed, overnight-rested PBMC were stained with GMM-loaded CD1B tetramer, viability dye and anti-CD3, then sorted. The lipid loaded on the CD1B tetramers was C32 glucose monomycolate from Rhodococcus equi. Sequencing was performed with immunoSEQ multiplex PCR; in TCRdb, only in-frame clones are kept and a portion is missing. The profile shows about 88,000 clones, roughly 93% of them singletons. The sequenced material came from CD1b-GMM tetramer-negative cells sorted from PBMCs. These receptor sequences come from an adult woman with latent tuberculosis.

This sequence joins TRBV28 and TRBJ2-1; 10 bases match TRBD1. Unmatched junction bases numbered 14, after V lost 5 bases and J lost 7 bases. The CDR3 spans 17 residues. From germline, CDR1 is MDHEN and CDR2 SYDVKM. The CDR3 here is CASSIRQGAFLNNEQFF. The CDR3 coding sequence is TGTGCCAGCAGTATCAGACAGGGGGCTTTCTTAAATAATGAGCAGTTCTTC.

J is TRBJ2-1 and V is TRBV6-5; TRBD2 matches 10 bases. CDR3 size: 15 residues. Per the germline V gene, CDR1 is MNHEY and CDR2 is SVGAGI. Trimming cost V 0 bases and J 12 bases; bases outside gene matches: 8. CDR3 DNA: TGTGCCAGCAGTTACTCCCAGCGGGGGGGCCAGGTGCAGTTCTTC. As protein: CASSYSQRGGQVQFF.

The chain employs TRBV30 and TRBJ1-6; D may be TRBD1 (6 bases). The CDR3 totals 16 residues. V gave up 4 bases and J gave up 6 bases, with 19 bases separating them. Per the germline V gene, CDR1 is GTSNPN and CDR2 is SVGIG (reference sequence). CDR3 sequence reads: CAWNILGRGSNSPLHF. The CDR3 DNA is TGTGCCTGGAACATATTAGGCAGGGGAAGTAATTCACCCCTCCACTTT.

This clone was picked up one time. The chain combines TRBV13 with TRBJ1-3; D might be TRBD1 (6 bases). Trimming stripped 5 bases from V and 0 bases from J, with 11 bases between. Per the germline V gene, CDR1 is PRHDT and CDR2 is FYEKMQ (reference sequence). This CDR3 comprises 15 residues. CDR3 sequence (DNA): TGTGCCAGCAGCCCCCAGACAGGCTCTGGAAACACCATATATTTT. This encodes CASSPQTGSGNTIYF.

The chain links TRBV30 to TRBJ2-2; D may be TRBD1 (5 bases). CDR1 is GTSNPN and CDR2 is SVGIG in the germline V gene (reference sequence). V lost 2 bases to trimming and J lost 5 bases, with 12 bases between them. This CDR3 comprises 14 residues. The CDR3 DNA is TGTGCCTGGAGTCCAAGGGGAAGGACCGGGGAGCTGTTTTTT. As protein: CAWSPRGRTGELFF.

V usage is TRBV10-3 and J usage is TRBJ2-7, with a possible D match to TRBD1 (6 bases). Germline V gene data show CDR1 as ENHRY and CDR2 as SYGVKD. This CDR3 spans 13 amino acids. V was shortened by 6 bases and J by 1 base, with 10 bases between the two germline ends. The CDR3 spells CAISTGPSYEQYV. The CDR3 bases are TGTGCCATCAGCACAGGGCCATCCTACGAGCAGTACGTC.

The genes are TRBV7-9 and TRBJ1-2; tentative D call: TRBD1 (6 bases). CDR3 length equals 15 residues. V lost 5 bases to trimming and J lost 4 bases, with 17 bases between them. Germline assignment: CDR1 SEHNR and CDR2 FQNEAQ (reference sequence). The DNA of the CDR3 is TGTGCCAGCAGCGAGCAGGGGAGTCTTATCTATGGCTACACCTTC. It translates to CASSEQGSLIYGYTF.

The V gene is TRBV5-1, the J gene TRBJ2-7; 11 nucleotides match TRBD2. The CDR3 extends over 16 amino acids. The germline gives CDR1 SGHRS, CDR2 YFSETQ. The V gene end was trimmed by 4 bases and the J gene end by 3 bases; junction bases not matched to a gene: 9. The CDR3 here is CASSDGLAGGLYEQYV. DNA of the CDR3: TGCGCCAGCAGCGATGGTCTAGCGGGGGGCCTCTACGAGCAGTACGTC.

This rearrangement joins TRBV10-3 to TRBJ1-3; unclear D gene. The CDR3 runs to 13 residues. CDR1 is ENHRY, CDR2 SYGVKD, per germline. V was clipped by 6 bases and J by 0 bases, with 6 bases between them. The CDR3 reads CAIRGVSGNTIYF. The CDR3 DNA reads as TGTGCCATCAGGGGAGTCTCTGGAAACACCATATATTTT.

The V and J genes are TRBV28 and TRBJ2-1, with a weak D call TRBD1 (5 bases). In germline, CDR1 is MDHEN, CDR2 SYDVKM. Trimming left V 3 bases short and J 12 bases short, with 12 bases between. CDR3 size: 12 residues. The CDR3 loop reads CASSLVGRGQFF. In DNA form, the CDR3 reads TGTGCCAGCAGTTTGGTCGGAAGGGGGCAGTTCTTC.

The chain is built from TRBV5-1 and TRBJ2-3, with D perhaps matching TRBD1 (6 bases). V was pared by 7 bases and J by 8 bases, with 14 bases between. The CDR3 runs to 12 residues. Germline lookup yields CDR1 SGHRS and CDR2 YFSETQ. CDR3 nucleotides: TGCGCCAGCCGAGGGACATCGGGTACGCAGTATTTT. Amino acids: CASRGTSGTQYF.

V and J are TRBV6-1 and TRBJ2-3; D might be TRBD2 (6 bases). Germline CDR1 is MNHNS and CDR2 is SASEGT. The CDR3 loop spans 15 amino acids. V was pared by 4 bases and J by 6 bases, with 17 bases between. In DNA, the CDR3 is TGTGCCAGCAGTGCGTCTAGCGTGTCGTCGGATACGCAGTATTTT. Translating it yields CASSASSVSSDTQYF.

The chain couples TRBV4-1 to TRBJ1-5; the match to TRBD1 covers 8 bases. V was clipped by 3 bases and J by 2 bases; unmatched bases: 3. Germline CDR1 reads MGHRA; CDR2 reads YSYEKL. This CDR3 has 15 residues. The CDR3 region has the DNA TGCGCCAGCAGCCAGCTGACAGGGGGCAATCAGCCCCAGCATTTT. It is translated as CASSQLTGGNQPQHF.

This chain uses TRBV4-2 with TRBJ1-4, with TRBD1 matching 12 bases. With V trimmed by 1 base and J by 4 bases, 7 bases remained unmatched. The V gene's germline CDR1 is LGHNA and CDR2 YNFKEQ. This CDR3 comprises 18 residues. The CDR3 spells CASSQGGTGGFSNEKLFF. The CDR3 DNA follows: TGTGCCAGCAGCCAAGGGGGGACAGGGGGCTTTAGTAATGAAAAACTGTTTTTT.

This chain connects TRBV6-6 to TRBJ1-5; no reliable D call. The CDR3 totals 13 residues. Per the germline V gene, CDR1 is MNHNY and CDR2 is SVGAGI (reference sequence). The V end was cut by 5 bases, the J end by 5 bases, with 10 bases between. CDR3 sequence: CASSRGSDQPQHF. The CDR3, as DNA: TGTGCCAGCAGTCGCGGATCTGATCAGCCCCAGCATTTT.

CDR3 coding DNA: TGCGCCAGCAGTGAGTCCTTACACGGGCAGCCCCAGCATTTT. Protein: CASSESLHGQPQHF. The V gene is TRBV10-2, the J gene TRBJ1-5; D is uncertain. This CDR3 is 14 amino acids long. Germline V gives CDR1 WSHSY, CDR2 SAAADI. V lost 0 bases, J lost 7 bases, and 10 bases lay in between.

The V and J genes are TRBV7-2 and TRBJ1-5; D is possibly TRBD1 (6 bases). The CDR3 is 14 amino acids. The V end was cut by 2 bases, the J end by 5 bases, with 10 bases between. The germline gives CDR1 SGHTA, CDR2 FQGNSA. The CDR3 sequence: CASSLRSGDQPQHF. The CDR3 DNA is TGTGCCAGCAGCTTAAGGTCAGGGGATCAGCCCCAGCATTTT.

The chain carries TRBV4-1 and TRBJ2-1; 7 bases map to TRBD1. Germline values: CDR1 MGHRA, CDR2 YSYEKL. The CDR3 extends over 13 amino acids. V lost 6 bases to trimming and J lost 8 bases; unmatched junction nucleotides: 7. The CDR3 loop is CASRHTGDDEQFF. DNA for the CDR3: TGCGCCAGCAGGCATACAGGGGATGATGAGCAGTTCTTC.

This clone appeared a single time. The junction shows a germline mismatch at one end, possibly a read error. The CDR3 DNA reads TGTGCTAGCAGCTTAACCTTGACAGGGATCTATAACACCGGGGAGCTGTTTTTT. It specifies CASSLTLTGIYNTGELFF. The V and J genes are TRBV7-7 and TRBJ2-2; 7 bases map to TRBD1. Germline V lookup: CDR1 SSHAT, CDR2 FNYEAQ (reference sequence). The CDR3 consists of 18 residues.

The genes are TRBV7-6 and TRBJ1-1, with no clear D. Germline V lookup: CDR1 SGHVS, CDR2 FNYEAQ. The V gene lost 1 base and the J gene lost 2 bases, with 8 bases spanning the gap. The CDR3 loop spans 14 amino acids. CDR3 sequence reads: CASSLEPFNTEAFF. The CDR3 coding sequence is TGTGCCAGCAGCTTAGAGCCCTTTAACACTGAAGCTTTCTTT.

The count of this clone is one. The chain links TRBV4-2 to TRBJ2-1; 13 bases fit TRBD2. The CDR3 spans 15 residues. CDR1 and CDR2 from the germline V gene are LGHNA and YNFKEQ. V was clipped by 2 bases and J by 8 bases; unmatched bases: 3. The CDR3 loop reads CASSQTSGGADEQFF. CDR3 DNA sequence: TGTGCCAGCAGCCAAACTAGCGGGGGGGCAGATGAGCAGTTCTTC.